This T cell receptor (beta chain) stems from a study of blood T cell repertoires in COVID-19. Across the study: COVID-19 samples collected from the United States, Italy and Spain covered acute and convalescent phases. PBMCs, B-cell-depleted T cells, or T cells were the source of the cDNA or gDNA that made up the material.

In the authors' methods: The authors estimated nucleated cell counts from reference gene primer amplification. This table comes from immunoSEQ multiplex PCR, and its TCRdb copy is limited to in-frame clones, with some not included. V, J and clone size derive from that table, while D and trimming were established from the DNA sequence. The sample contains 20,000 to 25,000 clones, about 88% of which appear only once. V was trimmed by 1 base and J by 5 bases, leaving 4 bases between them. This CDR3 is 12 amino acids long. Germline V lookup: CDR1 SEHNR, CDR2 FQNEAQ (reference sequence). Specimen: peripheral blood. This TCR came from a human donor with active COVID-19. The donor label of this sample is uncertain. The V gene is TRBV7-9, the J gene TRBJ2-3; no clear D gene. CDR3 nucleotide sequence: TGTGCCAGCAGCTTAGACGGAGATACGCAGTATTTT. This sequence encodes CASSLDGDTQYF.